The 6 T cell receptor beta chains below were found in one sample sequenced in a study of T cell changes during pregnancy in multiple sclerosis. Method: immunoSEQ multiplex PCR; TCRdb's copy keeps in-frame clones and lacks some. The table records 60,000 to 70,000 clones, 91% of them present only once. The source was peripheral blood, collected after pregnancy. These receptors were collected from a female donor in good health, enrolled as a control in a pregnancy study.

The rearrangement uses TRBV2 and TRBJ1-1, with 9 bases identical to TRBD1. The germline CDR1 and CDR2 sequences are SNHLY and FYNNEI. The CDR3 has 15 residues. Trimming at V came to 4 bases and at J to 0 bases, leaving 3 bases not matched to a gene. CDR3 nucleotides: TGTGCCAGCAGTGTTGGACAGGGGATGAACACTGAAGCTTTCTTT. The encoded protein is CASSVGQGMNTEAFF.

The V call is TRBV5-6, the J call TRBJ2-2; perhaps TRBD1 as D (5 bases). The germline V gene encodes CDR1 SGHDT and CDR2 YYEEEE. The CDR3 sequence is 13 residues long. The germline V and J ends were trimmed by 5 bases and 5 bases, with 10 bases remaining between them. The CDR3 DNA is TGTGCCAGCAGGGGGCGACGAACCGGGGAGCTGTTTTTT. This sequence encodes CASRGRRTGELFF.

This clone was picked up a small number of times. The rearrangement joins TRBV27 to TRBJ1-6; D not certain. V was cut by 7 bases and J by 7 bases, with 8 bases left in between. Germline CDR1 MNHEY, CDR2 SMNVEV (reference sequence). This CDR3 spans 12 amino acids. CDR3 protein: CASMEGNSPLHF. The CDR3, as DNA: TGTGCCAGCATGGAGGGAAATTCACCCCTCCACTTT.

The V and J genes are TRBV30 and TRBJ2-2, with D possibly matching TRBD1 (5 bases). Trimming removed 2 bases at V and 5 bases at J, with 9 bases between. Germline assignment: CDR1 GTSNPN and CDR2 SVGIG (reference sequence). This CDR3 spans 13 amino acids. For the CDR3, the DNA is TGTGCCTGGAGTCTGAAGGGGACCGGGGAGCTGTTTTTT. This sequence encodes CAWSLKGTGELFF.

The chain carries TRBV4-1 and TRBJ1-1; 10 bases line up with TRBD1. J was trimmed by 5 bases and V by 3 bases; bases with no gene match: 3. Germline CDR1 reads MGHRA; CDR2 reads YSYEKL. The CDR3 spans 14 residues. The CDR3 nucleotides read TGCGCCAGCAGCCACCGACAGGGGGCTACTGAAGCTTTCTTT. Translation: CASSHRQGATEAFF.

The J gene is TRBJ1-4, the V gene TRBV30; 9 bases line up with TRBD1. The V gene end was trimmed by 2 bases and the J gene end by 7 bases; junction bases not matched to a gene: 11. The CDR3 totals 16 residues. Germline V gene lookup returns CDR1 GTSNPN and CDR2 SVGIG (reference sequence). The CDR3 nucleotides read TGTGCCTGGAGTTCCAAACCGGGACAGGGACTTGAAAAACTGTTTTTT. Protein: CAWSSKPGQGLEKLFF.